The next 17 T cell receptor beta chains were all read from a single sample in a study of human T cells and chemical hapten exposure. The sample's time point: pre-sensitization, week 0. The treatment was: therapeutic diphenylcyclopropenone sensitization with weekly scalp DPC. Someone pulled total RNA out of unfractionated whole blood. One entry per CDR3 protein, called by TCRdb with MiXCR from the RACE reads. The sample records roughly 34,000 distinct CDR3 sequences, 10% being singletons. Sample: whole blood, taken in connection with sensitization to the hapten diphenylcyclopropenone (DPC). Every receptor here comes from a man aged 50-60 years with alopecia areata. Some clones in this sample may be carry-over from other donors' samples.

This clonotype was observed many times. The chain links TRBV11-2 to TRBJ2-2; D ambiguous. V lost 1 base to trimming and J lost 5 bases, with 5 bases between them. Per germline, CDR1 SGHAT and CDR2 FQNNGV. The CDR3 is made up of 13 amino acids. CDR3 bases: TGTGCCAGCAGCTTAGGGGCTACCGGGGAGCTGTTTTTT. Its translation is CASSLGATGELFF.

This clonotype has at least ten counts. The chain has TRBV5-6 and TRBJ2-3; D is unresolved. Germline loops: CDR1 SGHDT, CDR2 YYEEEE. This CDR3 spans 11 amino acids. V lost 4 bases to trimming and J lost 7 bases, with 7 bases between them. This chain's CDR3 is CASSNSNTQYF. CDR3 sequence (DNA): TGTGCCAGCAGCAATAGTAATACGCAGTATTTT.

This clonotype was recorded at least ten times. The chain's CDR3 is CASSLLTSTDTQYF. As DNA, the CDR3 is TGTGCCAGCAGTTTACTTACTAGCACAGATACGCAGTATTTT. The chain combines TRBV7-2 with TRBJ2-3; D uncertain. The germline gives CDR1 SGHTA, CDR2 FQGNSA. This CDR3 comprises 14 residues. Trimming pared 6 bases from V and 0 bases from J, leaving 10 bases between.

This clonotype was counted between two and nine times. The CDR3 DNA reads TGCGCCAGCAGCCAAGGTACTAGCGGCCAAGAGACCCAGTACTTC. Protein sequence: CASSQGTSGQETQYF. The chain links TRBV4-1 to TRBJ2-5, with TRBD2 matching 8 bases. The CDR3 is made up of 15 amino acids. Germline loops: CDR1 MGHRA, CDR2 YSYEKL. V dropped 1 base and J dropped 1; count of bases not matched to a gene: 2.

This sequence joins TRBV10-3 and TRBJ2-7; D is perhaps TRBD1 (7 bases). V was shortened by 3 bases and J by 5 bases, with 14 bases between the two germline ends. The CDR3 is 14 residues long. The germline CDR1 and CDR2 sequences are ENHRY and SYGVKD. The CDR3 bases are TGTGCCATCAGTGATTTTGGAGGGGGCGACGAGCAGTACTTC. Translation: CAISDFGGGDEQYF.

This clonotype was observed a handful of times. V usage is TRBV20-1 and J usage is TRBJ1-5; D call uncertain. CDR3 size: 14 residues. Germline V gene lookup returns CDR1 DFQATT and CDR2 SNEGSKA (reference sequence). Trimming removed 0 bases at V and 3 bases at J, with 9 bases between. The CDR3 DNA follows: TGCAGTGCTAGAGATCGCAGAAACAATCAGCCCCAGCATTTT. Translated: CSARDRRNNQPQHF.

This clonotype was seen just once. The V gene is TRBV18, the J gene TRBJ1-1; D gene ambiguous. The CDR3 loop spans 14 amino acids. Germline V CDR1 and CDR2: KGHSH, LQKENI. The V end lost 6 bases, the J end lost 1 base, and 12 bases lay between the germline ends. For the CDR3, the DNA is TGTGCCAGCTCCTCCCGCCTGGGGAACACTGAAGCTTTCTTT. Translating gives CASSSRLGNTEAFF.

This clonotype was seen a handful of times. The rearrangement joins TRBV6-2 or TRBV6-3 to TRBJ2-7; D ambiguous. CDR1 is MNHEY, CDR2 SVGEGT, per germline. V gave up 2 bases and J gave up 2 bases, with 4 bases separating them. The CDR3 has 12 amino acids. Here the CDR3 DNA reads TGTGCCAGCAGTTACGCGGCCTACGAGCAGTACTTC. Protein product: CASSYAAYEQYF.

This clonotype was observed many times. This sequence joins TRBV10-2 and TRBJ2-7, with 9 bases that match TRBD1. V shed 6 bases and J 2 bases; nucleotides not matched to a gene: 8. Per the germline V gene, CDR1 is WSHSY and CDR2 is SAAADI. The CDR3 has 15 residues. Written as DNA, the CDR3 is TGCGCCAGCAGAGCCGGGACAGGGACTACCTACGAGCAGTACTTC. It encodes CASRAGTGTTYEQYF.

The gene calls are TRBV7-9 and TRBJ2-1, with 8 bases fitting TRBD1. Germline CDR1 reads SEHNR; CDR2 reads FQNEAQ (reference sequence). This CDR3 region has 16 residues. The junction had 9 bases not matched to a gene; V was cut back by 5 bases and J by 3 bases. In nucleotides, the CDR3 is TGTGCCAGCAGCCTAACCGGGACAGGTCACTACAATGAGCAGTTCTTC. Translating it yields CASSLTGTGHYNEQFF.

The rearrangement uses TRBV7-9 and TRBJ2-3; 7 nucleotides line up with TRBD1. There are 16 residues in the CDR3. CDR1 SEHNR and CDR2 FQNEAQ come from the germline V gene (reference sequence). V was pared by 6 bases and J by 7 bases, with 16 bases of the junction left unmatched. CDR3 in DNA: TGTGCCAGCAGTCCTCCGCGAGGGACAGAGGAGCATACGCAGTATTTT. Translating gives CASSPPRGTEEHTQYF. The complete variable domain, with remaining parts taken from reference TRBV7-9 and TRBJ2-3, reads DTGVSQNPRHKITKRGQNVTFRCDPISEHNRLYWYRQTLGQGPEFLTYFQNEAQLEKSRLLSDRFSAERPKGSFSTLEIQRTEQGDSAMYLCASSPPRGTEEHTQYFGPGTRLTVL.

This sequence joins TRBV6-2 or TRBV6-3 and TRBJ2-7, with D unclear. The germline gives CDR1 MNHEY, CDR2 SVGEGT. The CDR3 is 14 residues long. Trimming pared 7 bases from V and 3 bases from J, leaving 16 bases between. CDR3 region: CASTRPGPSYEQYF. DNA for the CDR3: TGTGCCAGCACAAGACCCGGGCCAAGCTACGAGCAGTACTTC.

The chain employs TRBV14 and TRBJ2-1, with 8 bases fitting TRBD1. Germline V gene data show CDR1 as SGHDN and CDR2 as FVKESK. CDR3 length: 16 residues. V lost 4 bases, J lost 3 bases, and 8 bases stayed unmatched. The CDR3 DNA sequence: TGTGCCAGCAGCCGCGGACAGGGTCCCGGCTACAATGAGCAGTTCTTC. The encoded protein is CASSRGQGPGYNEQFF.

At least ten counts were recorded for this clonotype. This chain joins TRBV21-1 and TRBJ2-7; TRBD1 is taken as the D call from the table, unchecked against the DNA. TRBV21-1 is recorded as a pseudogene. The CDR3 runs 17 residues. The CDR3 spells CASSILKRTGTLYEQYF. CDR3 DNA: TGTGCCAGCAGCATCCTGAAGCGGACAGGCACCCTCTACGAGCAGTACTTC.

This clonotype was found a few times. The chain is built from TRBV2 and TRBJ1-6; D unclear. Germline CDR1 reads SNHLY; CDR2 reads FYNNEI. Between the trimmed V and J ends, which lost 6 bases and 5 bases, there was a span of 17 bases. This CDR3 has 16 amino acids. CDR3 nucleotides: TGTGCCAGCAGGCGGACCCCGCTGAGCGATAATTCACCCCTCCACTTT. As protein: CASRRTPLSDNSPLHF.

This clonotype was seen at least ten times. The chain has TRBV7-2 and TRBJ2-7; D is unclear. This CDR3 comprises 11 residues. Per germline, CDR1 SGHTA and CDR2 FQGNSA. Trimming left V 3 bases short and J 6 bases short, with 6 bases between. The CDR3 region is CASSFAREQYF. DNA of the CDR3: TGTGCCAGCAGCTTTGCTCGCGAGCAGTACTTC.

This clonotype appeared many times. The V gene is TRBV7-2, the J gene TRBJ2-7; D is possibly TRBD2 (6 bases). Per germline, CDR1 SGHTA and CDR2 FQGNSA. V was trimmed by 5 bases and J by 2 bases, leaving 16 bases between them. The CDR3 length is 15 residues. CDR3 amino acids: CASSDGTSLTYEQYF. CDR3 in DNA: TGTGCCAGCAGCGACGGGACTTCTCTAACCTACGAGCAGTACTTC.